Listed below are T cell receptor beta chains from one sample, sequenced in a study of siplizumab effects on memory and regulatory T cells. Produced via immunoSEQ multiplex PCR; TCRdb's table is partial and in-frame only. The table shows around 26,000 clones, with about 79% occurring only once. Sample: memory CD4+ T cells sorted from blood. The source is a human donor in good health. The CDR3 runs from the conserved cysteine through the conserved F or W. D genes are given only for firm matches. The size entry is marked missing in some rows and otherwise reads once, few, many or a size class.

>-|-|TRBV30|TRBJ2-7
CAWRGAVGYEQYF
TGTGCCTGGAGGGGGGCGGTGGGGTACGAGCAGTACTTC
>-|few|TRBV2|TRBJ1-1
CASREGRARDTEAFF
TGTGCCAGCAGGGAAGGGAGGGCTCGGGACACTGAAGCTTTCTTT
>TRBD1|-|TRBV2|TRBJ2-6
CASSVLTGRNVLTF
TGTGCCAGCAGCGTCCTGACAGGGCGCAACGTCCTGACTTTC
>-|once|TRBV5-1|TRBJ2-7
CASSLDRPTYEQYF
TGCGCCAGCAGCTTGGACAGGCCCACCTACGAGCAGTACTTC
>-|-|TRBV19|TRBJ1-1
CASSVSGLRTEAFF
TGTGCCAGTAGTGTTTCGGGATTGCGCACTGAAGCTTTCTTT
>TRBD2|-|TRBV9|TRBJ2-1
CASSTVAGEFSNEQFF
TGTGCCAGCAGCACCGTAGCGGGAGAGTTCTCCAATGAGCAGTTCTTC
>-|once|TRBV28|TRBJ1-1
CASSLSLGATEAFF
TGTGCCAGCAGTTTATCTTTAGGGGCCACTGAAGCTTTCTTT
>TRBD1|-|TRBV11-3|TRBJ2-5
CASSYLGQGARETQYF
TGTGCCAGCAGTTACCTGGGACAGGGGGCAAGAGAGACCCAGTACTTC
>-|once|TRBV4-1|TRBJ1-1
CASSQGRMNTEAFF
TGCGCCAGCAGCCAAGGCAGGATGAACACTGAAGCTTTCTTT
>-|-|TRBV7-9|TRBJ2-7
CASSLGGRLQYEQYF
TGTGCCAGCAGCTTAGGGGGACGGTTGCAGTACGAGCAGTACTTC
>-|medium-sized|TRBV29-1|TRBJ1-2
CSVLGTDYGYTF
TGCAGCGTCCTCGGGACGGACTATGGCTACACCTTC
>TRBD1|-|TRBV18|TRBJ2-3
CASLPGQGPPNTDTQYF
TGTGCCAGCTTACCGGGACAGGGGCCTCCGAACACAGATACGCAGTATTTT
>-|-|TRBV5-1|TRBJ1-3
CASSQDGRSGNTIYF
TGCGCCAGCAGCCAGGACGGCCGCTCTGGAAACACCATATATTTT
>TRBD2|once|TRBV4-3|TRBJ2-7
CASSQALAGGYEQYF
TGCGCCAGCAGCCAAGCACTAGCGGGAGGCTACGAGCAGTACTTC
>-|few|TRBV7-2|TRBJ1-6
CASRVQGRNSPLHF
TGTGCCAGCAGAGTACAGGGACGTAATTCACCCCTCCACTTT
>-|-|TRBV5-5|TRBJ2-3
CASSRFPSDTQYF
TGTGCCAGCAGCAGGTTCCCCTCGGATACGCAGTATTTT
>TRBD2|-|TRBV5-4|TRBJ2-1
CASSPGLAGGNNEQFF
TGTGCCAGCAGCCCAGGACTAGCGGGAGGCAACAATGAGCAGTTCTTC
>-|-|TRBV19|TRBJ1-5
CASSPQDRPNQPQHF
TGTGCCAGTAGTCCACAAGACAGACCCAATCAGCCCCAGCATTTT